This T cell receptor (beta chain) was identified during a study of T cell responses to AZD1222 COVID-19 vaccine. Germline CDR1 reads SEHNR; CDR2 reads FQNEAQ (reference sequence). The V gene lost 10 bases and the J gene lost 7 bases, with 14 bases spanning the gap. The CDR3 contains 12 residues. Repertoires were generated with immunoSEQ multiplex PCR, while TCRdb's copy carries only in-frame clones and drops some. The sample lists about 120,000 clones; roughly 86% were seen once. The chain joins TRBV7-9 to TRBJ2-1; no firm D call. Material: peripheral blood, obtained 28 days after the second AZD1222 dose. The receptor was derived from an adult who received the AZD1222 COVID-19 vaccine. This chain's CDR3 is CATEVLENEQFF. The CDR3 DNA follows: TGTGCCACAGAGGTCCTAGAAAATGAGCAGTTCTTC.